Below are 20 T cell receptor beta chains sequenced from a single sample in a study of cytomegalovirus exposure and HLA in healthy donors. PCR primers comprised 60 Vbeta and 13 Jbeta primers. Only in-frame clones appear in the TCRdb table, and some are missing; sequencing was by immunoSEQ multiplex PCR. The sample has 30,000 to 40,000 clones, roughly 82% seen once. The sample taken for sequencing was PBMCs. Receptor source: a woman aged 18-29 years in good health and CMV-seronegative.

In this sample, this clone turned up a few times. This chain uses TRBV5-6 with TRBJ1-4, with a possible D match to TRBD1 (6 bases). V lost 0 bases and J 8 bases, leaving 11 bases between the germline ends. The germline gives CDR1 SGHDT, CDR2 YYEEEE. This CDR3 spans 14 amino acids. Here the CDR3 DNA reads TGTGCCAGCAGCTTGGGTTCAGGGGAGGAAAAACTGTTTTTT. Translation: CASSLGSGEEKLFF.

This clone is a singleton in its sample. The chain combines TRBV28 with TRBJ2-7, with D unresolved. The germline CDR1 and CDR2 sequences are MDHEN and SYDVKM. CDR3 length: 13 amino acids. The V and J ends lost 3 bases and 5 bases respectively, with 11 bases between them. The CDR3 DNA follows: TGTGCCAGCAGTTTTTTTCCCCCCAACGAGCAGTACTTC. Amino acids: CASSFFPPNEQYF.

There are a few counts of this clone. J is TRBJ2-7 and V is TRBV5-1; a possible D gene is TRBD2 (5 bases). With 4 bases removed from V and 0 bases from J, the gap between germline ends came to 14 bases. CDR1 SGHRS and CDR2 YFSETQ come from the germline V gene. CDR3 length equals 15 residues. The CDR3 region is CASSPPTGSSYEQYF. CDR3 nucleotides: TGCGCCAGCAGCCCACCGACGGGAAGCTCCTACGAGCAGTACTTC.

The chain uses TRBV18 and TRBJ1-5, with D possibly matching TRBD1 (6 bases). The length of the CDR3 is 15 residues. Germline V CDR1 and CDR2: KGHSH, LQKENI. Trimming stripped 6 bases from V and 3 bases from J, with 15 bases between. In DNA form, the CDR3 reads TGTGCCAGCTCCTCGTCAGGACAGTACAATCAGCCCCAGCATTTT. It yields the protein CASSSSGQYNQPQHF.

This sequence joins TRBV7-2 and TRBJ1-6, with 7 bases matching TRBD1. Germline V lookup: CDR1 SGHTA, CDR2 FQGNSA. J lost 7 bases, V lost 9 bases, and 12 bases had no gene match. This CDR3 has 15 amino acids. In nucleotides, the CDR3 is TGTGCCAGTTCCCTAACGGGCAGGGGGAATTCACCCCTCCACTTT. Protein: CASSLTGRGNSPLHF.

As regards this clone: The identical CDR3 is also encoded by other nucleotide sequences in the sample. This chain connects TRBV7-2 to TRBJ2-7, with a tentative D call TRBD2 (6 bases). Germline CDR1 SGHTA, CDR2 FQGNSA. This CDR3 is 14 amino acids long. Trimming left V 8 bases short and J 2 bases short, with 16 bases between. The CDR3 nucleotides read TGTGCCAGCGCGCGGGGCGGGACCACCTACGAGCAGTACTTC. It specifies CASARGGTTYEQYF. Full variable domain (missing parts from reference TRBV7-2 and TRBJ2-7): GAGVSQSPSNKVTEKGKDVELRCDPISGHTALYWYRQSLGQGLEFLIYFQGNSAPDKSGLPSDRFSAERTGGSVSTLTIQRTQQEDSAVYLCASARGGTTYEQYFGPGTRLTVT.

The chain joins TRBV30 to TRBJ2-3, with TRBD2 identical over 8 bases. The CDR3 runs 13 residues. Trimming took 8 bases from V and 1 from J; bases not matched to a gene: 5. Per germline, CDR1 GTSNPN and CDR2 SVGIG (reference sequence). Here the CDR3 DNA reads TGTGCCCTCCGGGGGGGCGGCACAGATACGCAGTATTTT. This translates into CALRGGGTDTQYF.

This clone was counted a single time. The chain links TRBV28 to TRBJ2-5; 10 bases fit TRBD2. CDR1 is MDHEN and CDR2 is SYDVKM in the germline V gene. Unmatched junction bases numbered 4, after V lost 2 bases and J lost 7 bases. The CDR3 contains 14 residues. The CDR3 here is CASSLASGRGTQYF. In DNA, the CDR3 is TGTGCCAGCAGTTTAGCTAGCGGGAGAGGGACCCAGTACTTC.

V gene TRBV5-5 combines with J gene TRBJ1-2; unclear D gene. Germline CDR1 SGHKS, CDR2 YYEKEE (reference sequence). V was clipped by 2 bases and J by 8 bases, with 7 bases between them. This CDR3 comprises 11 residues. The CDR3 nucleotides read TGTGCCAGCAGCTTTCCAGGAGGCTACACCTTC. Encoded protein: CASSFPGGYTF.

The chain joins TRBV5-4 to TRBJ2-5, with D tentatively TRBD1 (6 bases). This CDR3 region has 14 residues. Deletions cut 4 bases from V and 1 base from J, with 11 bases between. The germline V gene encodes CDR1 SGHNT and CDR2 YYREEE (reference sequence). As DNA, the CDR3 is TGTGCCAGCAGCCTACAGGGTGGCCAAGAGACCCAGTACTTC. Translating it yields CASSLQGGQETQYF.

In its sample, this clone was seen once. J is TRBJ2-3 and V is TRBV25-1; the match to TRBD1 covers 10 bases. After removal of 5 bases from V and 3 bases from J, the junction contained 8 bases not matched to a gene. There are 16 residues in the CDR3. Germline CDR1 and CDR2: MGHDK and SYGVNS. The DNA of the CDR3 is TGTGCCAGCAGTCTTTCTGGACAGGGGGTGACAGATACGCAGTATTTT. Amino acid sequence: CASSLSGQGVTDTQYF.

The gene calls are TRBV5-8 and TRBJ2-3, with D maybe TRBD2 (5 bases). This CDR3 is 17 amino acids long. Trimming stripped 2 bases from V and 2 bases from J, with 18 bases between. Germline values: CDR1 SGHTS, CDR2 YDEGEE. The CDR3 protein is CASSLNRGRKNTDTQYF. CDR3 nucleotides: TGTGCCAGCAGCTTAAACCGAGGGCGGAAGAACACAGATACGCAGTATTTT.

This chain connects TRBV21-1 to TRBJ2-1; TRBD1 is the table's D call and was not checked against the DNA. TRBV21-1 is marked as a pseudogene. There are 17 residues in the CDR3. CDR3 loop: CATRDMEIVSSYNEQFF. Here the CDR3 DNA reads TGTGCCACCCGGGACATGGAAATCGTAAGCTCCTACAATGAGCAGTTCTTC.

The chain is built from TRBV14 and TRBJ2-7; tentative D call: TRBD2 (7 bases). Germline lookup yields CDR1 SGHDN and CDR2 FVKESK. Deletions cut 4 bases from V and 0 bases from J, with 13 bases between. The CDR3 has 15 residues. CDR3 coding DNA: TGTGCCAGCAGCCCTGGGGGGGCCAGCTCCTACGAGCAGTACTTC. Amino acid sequence: CASSPGGASSYEQYF.

The chain employs TRBV19 and TRBJ2-3; TRBD2 is a possible D gene (6 bases). The CDR3 has 15 amino acids. Germline V gene sequence: CDR1 LNHDA, CDR2 SQIVND (reference sequence). V was trimmed by 3 bases and J by 2 bases, leaving 12 bases between them. This chain's CDR3 is CASSISRGPTDTQYF. CDR3 DNA sequence: TGTGCCAGTAGTATCTCGCGGGGCCCCACAGATACGCAGTATTTT.

The chain combines TRBV9 with TRBJ1-1, with 7 bases aligning to TRBD1. The CDR3 spans 12 residues. V gave up 3 bases and J gave up 7 bases; unmatched junction bases: 3. Looked up from germline, CDR1 is SGDLS and CDR2 is YYNGEE. CDR3 sequence reads: CASSAWDSEAFF. The CDR3 DNA is TGTGCCAGCAGCGCCTGGGACAGTGAAGCTTTCTTT.

This sequence joins TRBV28 and TRBJ1-1, with 9 bases matching TRBD1. CDR1 and CDR2 (germline): MDHEN, SYDVKM. V trimming: 5 bases; J trimming: 12 bases; junction bases outside the gene matches: 10. The CDR3 runs to 13 residues. CDR3 region: CASSQNRGRVTFF. CDR3 in DNA: TGTGCCAGCAGTCAAAACAGGGGGCGTGTAACTTTCTTT.

The V and J genes are TRBV10-3 and TRBJ2-5; tentatively, D is TRBD2 (6 bases). With the DNA end fitting TRBJ2-7 better, the J assignment may be wrong. Germline V lookup: CDR1 ENHRY, CDR2 SYGVKD. The CDR3 extends over 12 amino acids. CDR3 amino acids: CALGGEAYEQYF. The DNA for the CDR3 is TGTGCCCTCGGCGGGGAGGCCTACGAGCAGTACTTC.

The chain recombines TRBV19 with TRBJ1-2; unclear D gene. V lost 8 bases, J lost 4 bases, and 20 bases lay in between. CDR1 LNHDA and CDR2 SQIVND come from the germline V gene (reference sequence). This CDR3 is built from 15 residues. In DNA form, the CDR3 reads TGTGCCAGTCGCCACCACACACGTTCCTCCTATGGCTACACCTTC. Translated, it gives CASRHHTRSSYGYTF.

In the case of this clone: The junction departs from germline at one end; a sequencing error may be responsible. This chain connects TRBV11-2 to TRBJ1-2, with D possibly TRBD1 on 5 matching bases. The CDR3 has 12 amino acids. The germline CDR1 and CDR2 sequences are SGHAT and FQNNGV. Here the CDR3 reads CASSLEGDGYPF. The CDR3 DNA follows: TGTGCCAGCAGCTTAGAAGGGGATGGCTACCCCTTC.